Included here is one T cell receptor beta chain sequence, with context. The antigen remains undetermined. These data come from a study of cytomegalovirus exposure and HLA in healthy donors. Study-wide findings and caveats: High sensitivity and specificity were reportedly achieved when the classifier diagnosed cytomegalovirus status. A subsequent analysis found that TCR clusters from the first cohort also tended to co-occur in the approximately 130 validation repertoires, with 90% to 95% of cluster scores above 0. The study listed approximately 170 cytomegalovirus-associated TCR beta chains.

Some clones are missing from TCRdb's copy, which holds only in-frame ones; the method was immunoSEQ multiplex PCR. The table shows over 200,000 clones, with around 88% occurring only once. Donors came from a validation cohort of about 110 subjects, distinct from the first 666-subject cohort. The germline gives CDR1 MNHNY, CDR2 SVGAGI (reference sequence). The length of the CDR3 is 14 residues. Trimming at V came to 5 bases and at J to 4 bases, leaving 7 bases not matched to a gene. The V gene is TRBV6-6, the J gene TRBJ2-7; TRBD2 matches 8 bases. Material for sequencing was PBMCs. This receptor was taken from a woman aged 18-29 years in good health and CMV-seronegative. In nucleotides, the CDR3 is TGTGCCAGCAGTCCCGGGGGGGGCCCGTACGAGCAGTACTTC. This codes for CASSPGGGPYEQYF.